The clone carrying this T cell receptor beta chain was seen a handful of times. Its antigen is not identified. This record belongs to a study of T cells in Graves' hyperthyroidism and ophthalmopathy. Overall study results and limits: Clonotypes that were expanded in thyroid above 0.001 mostly appeared in blood too.

The CDR3 is 15 residues long. With 4 bases clipped from V and 9 bases from J, the junction kept 12 bases outside the gene matches. The germline gives CDR1 MDHEN, CDR2 SYDVKM. Amplification of TCR beta CDR3 regions used RNA as the template. When the TCR CDR3 underwent first-round RT-PCR, the HTBI primer set was used. TCRdb re-analysed the multiplex PCR reads in MiXCR, keeping a single row per CDR3 protein. The sample carries 300,000 to 450,000 distinct CDR3 sequences, approximately 13% recorded once. Exclusions: uncontrolled infection, other autoimmune disease, pregnancy, lactation. Blood dates from first hyperthyroidism diagnosis, before any ophthalmopathy symptoms.

The genes are TRBV28 and TRBJ1-5; 7 nucleotides agree with TRBD1. The specimen was blood. The sequence was obtained from a man between 25 and 39 years old with Graves' hyperthyroidism that later progressed to Graves' ophthalmopathy. The CDR3 region has the DNA TGTGCCAGCAGTTGGGGACAGCCGGTGAGAGGGCCCCAGCATTTT. Translating gives CASSWGQPVRGPQHF.